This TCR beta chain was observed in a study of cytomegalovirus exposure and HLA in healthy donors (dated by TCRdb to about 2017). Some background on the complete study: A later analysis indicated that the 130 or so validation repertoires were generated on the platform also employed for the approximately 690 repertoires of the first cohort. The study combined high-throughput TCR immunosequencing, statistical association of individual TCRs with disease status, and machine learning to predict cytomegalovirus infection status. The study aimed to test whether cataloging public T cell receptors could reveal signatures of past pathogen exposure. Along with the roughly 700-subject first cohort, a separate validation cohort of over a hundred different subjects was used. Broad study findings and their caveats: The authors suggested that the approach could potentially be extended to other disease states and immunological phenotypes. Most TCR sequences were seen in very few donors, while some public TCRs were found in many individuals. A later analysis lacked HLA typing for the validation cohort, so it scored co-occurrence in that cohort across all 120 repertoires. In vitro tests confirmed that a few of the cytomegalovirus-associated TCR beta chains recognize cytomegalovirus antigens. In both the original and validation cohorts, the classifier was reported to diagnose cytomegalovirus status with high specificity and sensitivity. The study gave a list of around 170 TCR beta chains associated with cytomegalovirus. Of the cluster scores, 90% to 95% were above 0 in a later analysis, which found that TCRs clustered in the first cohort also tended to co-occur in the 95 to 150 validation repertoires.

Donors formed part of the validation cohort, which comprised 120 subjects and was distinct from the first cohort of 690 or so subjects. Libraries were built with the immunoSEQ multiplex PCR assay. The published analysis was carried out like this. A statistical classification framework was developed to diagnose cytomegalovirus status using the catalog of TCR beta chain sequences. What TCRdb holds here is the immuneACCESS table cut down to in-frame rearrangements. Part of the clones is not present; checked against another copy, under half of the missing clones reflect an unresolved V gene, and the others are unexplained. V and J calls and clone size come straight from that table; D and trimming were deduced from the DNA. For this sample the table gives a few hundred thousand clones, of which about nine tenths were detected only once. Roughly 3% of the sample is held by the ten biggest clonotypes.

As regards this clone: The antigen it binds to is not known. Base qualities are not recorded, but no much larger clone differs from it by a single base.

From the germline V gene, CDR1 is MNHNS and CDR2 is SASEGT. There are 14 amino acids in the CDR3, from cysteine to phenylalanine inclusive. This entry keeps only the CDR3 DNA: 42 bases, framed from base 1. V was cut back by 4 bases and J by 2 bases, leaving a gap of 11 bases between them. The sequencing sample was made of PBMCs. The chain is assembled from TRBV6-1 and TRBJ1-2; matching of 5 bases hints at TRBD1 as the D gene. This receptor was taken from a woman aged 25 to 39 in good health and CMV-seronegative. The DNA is TGTGCCAGCAGTGTAGCCGGGACCAACTATGGCTACACCTTC. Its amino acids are CASSVAGTNYGYTF.